The T cell receptor beta chain described here comes from a study of T-cell memory formation after mild COVID-19. TCRdb passed the 5' RACE reads through MiXCR, listing each CDR3 protein once. The sample lists a few hundred thousand distinct CDR3 sequences; around 16% were seen once. This clonotype occurred a few times. This TCR was recovered from a young man who had mild COVID-19 (a few samples of this study predate the infection). Cell type and time point are not known. Input material: PBMCs or a T cell subset sorted from them (not recorded which).

The CDR3 protein is CAWKWGGNTIYF. CDR3 DNA: TGTGCCTGGAAATGGGGTGGAAACACCATATATTTT. This chain uses TRBV30 with TRBJ1-3; D call uncertain. V dropped 4 bases and J dropped 3 bases, with 7 bases sitting between them. The CDR3 has 12 residues. Germline V CDR1 and CDR2: GTSNPN, SVGIG (reference sequence).